A single sample gave rise to the 24 T cell receptor beta chains below, sequenced in a study of T cell responses to AZD1222 COVID-19 vaccine. Generated by immunoSEQ multiplex PCR, the TCRdb table keeps only in-frame clones and is missing some. Here the sample spans nearly 110,000 clones, 85% to 90% being singletons. The starting material was peripheral blood, obtained on day 0 of AZD1222 vaccination. The receptors derive from an adult in good health.

This clone was observed a single time. The chain has TRBV24-1 and TRBJ2-1; 10 bases are a match to TRBD2. Trimming took 3 bases from V and 7 from J; bases not matched to a gene: 5. The germline gives CDR1 KGHDR, CDR2 SFDVKD. The CDR3 is made up of 15 amino acids. This chain's CDR3 is CATSDPELAGNEQFF. CDR3 in DNA: TGTGCCACCAGTGATCCTGAACTAGCGGGGAATGAGCAGTTCTTC.

The chain employs TRBV28 and TRBJ1-4; D possibly corresponds to TRBD1 (6 bases). Trimming shortened V by 2 bases and J by 11 bases, and 15 bases separated the two germline ends. The CDR3 covers 14 residues. Germline values: CDR1 MDHEN, CDR2 SYDVKM. The CDR3 DNA is TGTGCCAGCAGTTTAGGGGGGCGGCGGGGCAAACTGTTTTTT. This codes for CASSLGGRRGKLFF. Drawing the rest from reference TRBV28 and TRBJ1-4, the complete variable domain is DVKVTQSSRYLVKRTGEKVFLECVQDMDHENMFWYRQDPGLGLRLIYFSYDVKMKEKGDIPEGYSVSREKKERFSLILESASTNQTSMYLCASSLGGRRGKLFFGSGTQLSVL.

The chain is built from TRBV5-1 and TRBJ2-3, with 11 bases fitting TRBD2. The CDR3 length is 16 residues. From germline, CDR1 is SGHRS and CDR2 YFSETQ. Trimming cost V 0 bases and J 4 bases; bases outside gene matches: 4. Here the CDR3 DNA reads TGCGCCAGCAGCTTGGTAGCGGGAGGGCCCGCAGATACGCAGTATTTT. It translates to CASSLVAGGPADTQYF.

The J gene is TRBJ1-1, the V gene TRBV6-5; D possibly corresponds to TRBD1 (6 bases). V was clipped by 6 bases and J by 8 bases, with 10 bases between them. CDR1 is MNHEY and CDR2 is SVGAGI in the germline V gene. CDR3 size: 11 residues. The DNA of the CDR3 is TGTGCCAGCAGCCTCCAGGGGGAAGCTTTCTTT. Protein product: CASSLQGEAFF.

This clone was recorded many times. The chain joins TRBV7-8 to TRBJ2-7; D perhaps matches TRBD2 (6 bases). Germline V gene lookup returns CDR1 SGHVS and CDR2 FQNEAQ. The CDR3 consists of 14 residues. With 3 bases removed from V and 1 base from J, the gap between germline ends came to 10 bases. Written as DNA, the CDR3 is TGTGCCAGCAGCTTTACCCTAGCGTCCTACGAGCAGTACTTC. Its translation: CASSFTLASYEQYF.

The chain links TRBV3-1 (or the pseudogene TRBV3-2) to TRBJ2-7; 11 bases match TRBD2. J lost 0 bases, V lost 2 bases, and 0 bases had no gene match. CDR1 is LGHDT, CDR2 YNNKEL, per germline (reference sequence). The CDR3 has 15 residues. The CDR3 nucleotides are TGTGCCAGCAGCCAAACTAGCGGGAGCTCCTACGAGCAGTACTTC. This gives the protein CASSQTSGSSYEQYF.

The chain joins TRBV6-6 to TRBJ1-1; D is unresolved. Germline V gene lookup returns CDR1 MNHNY and CDR2 SVGAGI (reference sequence). Trimming left V 6 bases short and J 0 bases short, with 14 bases between. This CDR3 contains 15 residues. The CDR3 is CASRSLNPLNTEAFF. The CDR3 nucleotides are TGTGCCAGCAGATCCCTAAACCCCCTGAACACTGAAGCTTTCTTT.

The V and J genes are TRBV6-5 and TRBJ2-5; maybe TRBD1 (6 bases). Trimming took off 6 bases at V and 2 bases at J, with 10 bases between the two ends. The V gene's germline CDR1 is MNHEY and CDR2 SVGAGI. The CDR3 is made up of 13 amino acids. As DNA, the CDR3 is TGTGCCAGCAGGTGGACAGTTCAAGAGACCCAGTACTTC. Amino acids: CASRWTVQETQYF.

The rearrangement links TRBV4-1 to TRBJ2-7; 8 bases are shared with TRBD1. This CDR3 has 17 residues. The germline V gene encodes CDR1 MGHRA and CDR2 YSYEKL. V shed 3 bases and J 1 base; nucleotides not matched to a gene: 11. In DNA, the CDR3 is TGCGCCAGCAGCCAGGTAGCGGACAGGGACAATTCCTACGAGCAGTACTTC. It specifies CASSQVADRDNSYEQYF.

V usage is TRBV6-1 and J usage is TRBJ1-1; D remains ambiguous. Germline CDR1 is MNHNS and CDR2 is SASEGT. V was cut by 0 bases and J by 8 bases, with 10 bases left in between. CDR3 size: 13 residues. The CDR3 sequence: CASSEATIGEAFF. The CDR3 DNA sequence: TGTGCCAGCAGTGAAGCTACGATAGGGGAAGCTTTCTTT.

The sample holds one count of this clone. CDR3 nucleotide sequence: TGTGCCTTCAATCGAGGTTCTAATGAAAAACTGTTTTTT. Amino acid sequence: CAFNRGSNEKLFF. This sequence joins TRBV5-4 and TRBJ1-4, with unresolved D. Trimming took off 10 bases at V and 3 bases at J, with 13 bases between the two ends. Germline V gene data show CDR1 as SGHNT and CDR2 as YYREEE (reference sequence). The CDR3 loop spans 13 amino acids.

The chain joins TRBV7-2 to TRBJ1-4; no clear D gene. CDR1 and CDR2 from the germline V gene are SGHTA and FQGNSA. V was cut by 5 bases and J by 0 bases, with 10 bases left in between. The CDR3 loop spans 15 amino acids. Written as DNA, the CDR3 is TGTGCCAGCAGCCCCCCGCTAACAACTAATGAAAAACTGTTTTTT. It specifies CASSPPLTTNEKLFF. Looking up the rest from reference TRBV7-2 and TRBJ1-4 gives the full variable domain: GAGVSQSPSNKVTEKGKDVELRCDPISGHTALYWYRQSLGQGLEFLIYFQGNSAPDKSGLPSDRFSAERTGGSVSTLTIQRTQQEDSAVYLCASSPPLTTNEKLFFGSGTQLSVL.

This chain connects TRBV24-1 to TRBJ2-7; 9 positions agree with TRBD1. The CDR3 extends over 15 amino acids. Germline V CDR1 and CDR2: KGHDR, SFDVKD. V lost 0 bases to trimming and J lost 5 bases; unmatched junction nucleotides: 4. The CDR3 sequence: CATSDLRDRANEQYF. CDR3 bases: TGTGCCACCAGTGATTTGCGGGACAGGGCCAACGAGCAGTACTTC.

J is TRBJ2-5 and V is TRBV7-3, with D possibly being TRBD2 (6 bases). CDR1 SGHTA and CDR2 FQGTGA come from the germline V gene. This CDR3 comprises 15 residues. V was trimmed by 5 bases and J by 1 base, leaving 14 bases between them. Written as DNA, the CDR3 is TGTGCCAGCAGCCCCTCGGCTAGCGCCCAAGAGACCCAGTACTTC. Amino acids: CASSPSASAQETQYF.

The gene calls are TRBV5-4 and TRBJ1-1, with D maybe TRBD1 (6 bases). V lost 1 base and J lost 9, with 10 bases in between. There are 12 residues in the CDR3. Per the germline V gene, CDR1 is SGHNT and CDR2 is YYREEE (reference sequence). Here the CDR3 reads CASSLSGAKAFF. CDR3 DNA: TGTGCCAGCAGCTTGTCGGGGGCAAAAGCTTTCTTT.

The chain carries TRBV20-1 and TRBJ1-4; D unclear. This CDR3 has 11 residues. Germline lookup yields CDR1 DFQATT and CDR2 SNEGSKA (reference sequence). V lost 3 bases and J 7 bases, leaving 6 bases between the germline ends. The CDR3 nucleotides are TGCAGTGCTAGCTCCGGTGAAAAACTGTTTTTT. It yields the protein CSASSGEKLFF.

The V call is TRBV5-4, the J call TRBJ2-7; the match to TRBD2 covers 7 bases. V shed 5 bases and J 0 bases; nucleotides not matched to a gene: 5. CDR1 and CDR2 from the germline V gene are SGHNT and YYREEE (reference sequence). The CDR3 has 14 amino acids. CDR3 in amino acids: CASSHGGGSYEQYF. The DNA of the CDR3 is TGTGCCAGCAGTCATGGGGGGGGCTCCTACGAGCAGTACTTC.

This chain uses TRBV5-1 with TRBJ2-7; 14 nucleotides agree with TRBD2. Trimming cost V 0 bases and J 2 bases; bases outside gene matches: 4. The CDR3 is 17 amino acids. Germline V gene lookup returns CDR1 SGHRS and CDR2 YFSETQ. For the CDR3, the DNA is TGCGCCAGCAGCTTGGGACTAGCGGGAGGGTTCACCTACGAGCAGTACTTC. Protein sequence: CASSLGLAGGFTYEQYF.

This clone was seen only once. The chain is built from TRBV14 and TRBJ2-2, with D uncertain. CDR1 SGHDN and CDR2 FVKESK come from the germline V gene. This CDR3 region has 13 residues. V was pared by 1 base and J by 4 bases, with 4 bases between. The CDR3 DNA sequence: TGTGCCAGCAGCCAAGGGACCACCGGGGAGCTGTTTTTT. Translated: CASSQGTTGELFF.

The rearrangement uses TRBV5-1 and TRBJ1-4, with TRBD1 identical over 7 bases. CDR3 length: 15 amino acids. The ends lost 5 bases at V and 2 bases at J; junction bases unmatched: 6. CDR1 and CDR2 (germline): SGHRS, YFSETQ. CDR3 amino acids: CASSAQGKTNEKLFF. Here the CDR3 DNA reads TGCGCCAGCAGTGCACAGGGGAAGACTAATGAAAAACTGTTTTTT.

This clone has a single count. The V call is TRBV5-5, the J call TRBJ1-2, with D unresolved. Trimming stripped 4 bases from V and 6 bases from J, with 16 bases between. This CDR3 comprises 14 residues. CDR1 is SGHKS and CDR2 is YYEKEE in the germline V gene (reference sequence). CDR3 loop: CASSGTPGAHGYTF. CDR3 DNA sequence: TGTGCCAGCAGCGGAACACCAGGAGCTCATGGCTACACCTTC. Full variable domain (remainder filled in from reference TRBV5-5 and TRBJ1-2): DAGVTQSPTHLIKTRGQQVTLRCSPISGHKSVSWYQQVLGQGPQFIFQYYEKEERGRGNFPDRFSARQFPNYSSELNVNALLLGDSALYLCASSGTPGAHGYTFGSGTRLTVV.

The chain is built from TRBV7-2 and TRBJ1-5, with 9 bases aligning to TRBD1. The CDR3 sequence is 16 residues long. The V and J ends lost 5 bases and 3 bases, in that order; junction bases with no gene match: 8. Germline assignment: CDR1 SGHTA and CDR2 FQGNSA. CDR3 nucleotide sequence: TGTGCCAGCAGCCTTTTTGGACAGGGGAACAATCAGCCCCAGCATTTT. Its translation: CASSLFGQGNNQPQHF.

The J gene is TRBJ2-1, the V gene TRBV5-4, with D possibly being TRBD1 (5 bases). Trimming shortened V by 4 bases and J by 7 bases, and 15 bases separated the two germline ends. The germline CDR1 and CDR2 sequences are SGHNT and YYREEE (reference sequence). CDR3 length equals 14 residues. CDR3 loop: CASSTDSYRNEQFF. DNA for the CDR3: TGTGCCAGCAGCACCGACAGTTATCGGAATGAGCAGTTCTTC.

The chain is built from TRBV7-2 and TRBJ1-1; possibly TRBD1 for D (6 bases). The CDR3 extends over 15 amino acids. Germline V CDR1 and CDR2: SGHTA, FQGNSA. V dropped 5 bases and J dropped 0 bases, with 13 bases sitting between them. DNA of the CDR3: TGTGCCAGCAGCATGGGACACATCTTGAACACTGAAGCTTTCTTT. This encodes CASSMGHILNTEAFF.